This T cell receptor (beta chain) was sequenced in a study of cytomegalovirus exposure and HLA in healthy donors. Across the whole study: The approximately 120 validation repertoires used the same platform as the roughly 610 first-cohort repertoires, a later analysis reported.

The CDR3 covers 13 residues. Germline V gene data show CDR1 as MDHEN and CDR2 as SYDVKM. Here immunoSEQ multiplex PCR was the method, and the copy in TCRdb shows in-frame clones only, minus some. The profile shows approximately 150,000 clones, about 87% of them singletons. About this clone: Germline and junction disagree at one end, which may indicate a read error.

The sample comprised PBMCs. The rearrangement joins TRBV28 to TRBJ1-2; 9 nucleotides align to TRBD1. The clonotype comes from a man younger than 35 in good health and CMV-seropositive. The chain's CDR3 is CASSPGQGRSYTF. Here the CDR3 DNA reads TGTGCCAGCAGTCCTGGACAGGGGCGTAGCTACACCTTT.